Listed below are T cell receptor beta chains from one sample, sequenced in a study of OX40 agonist ivuxolimab in advanced cancers. Sequenced by immunoSEQ multiplex PCR; TCRdb stores in-frame clones only, minus some. In the table there are about 66,000 clones, roughly four fifths of which are singletons. Sequencing used CD4+ or CD8+ T cells sorted from blood, obtained in a trial of the OX40 agonist ivuxolimab. Receptors were obtained from an adult with an advanced solid tumor such as melanoma, head and neck, liver or kidney cancer. Each CDR3 is given with its conserved first and last residue. The D gene is left open where the match is weak. Size is omitted from some rows. Given values are once, few, many or a class for expanded clones.

j_gene: TRBJ1-1; abundance: NA; v_gene: TRBV13; d_gene: NA; CDR3nt: TGTGCCAGCAGCACAACGGGACCGGGTGAAGCTTTCTTT; CDR3aa: CASSTTGPGEAFF
j_gene: TRBJ2-1; abundance: NA; v_gene: TRBV28; d_gene: TRBD2; CDR3nt: TGTGCCAGCAGTTCCGGACTAGCGGGAGCGGGGTACAATGAGCAGTTCTTC; CDR3aa: CASSSGLAGAGYNEQFF
j_gene: TRBJ2-7; abundance: few; v_gene: TRBV6-5; d_gene: NA; CDR3nt: TGTGCCGTCCGGGATCTCAGGTACGAGCAGTACTTC; CDR3aa: CAVRDLRYEQYF
j_gene: TRBJ2-5; abundance: NA; v_gene: TRBV20-1; d_gene: NA; CDR3nt: TGCAGTGCGACGCCCCAAGAGACCCAGTACTTC; CDR3aa: CSATPQETQYF
j_gene: TRBJ2-5; abundance: NA; v_gene: TRBV28; d_gene: NA; CDR3nt: TGTGCCAGCAGTTTAGGGTCGGGGGGCGTCGAGACCCAGTACTTC; CDR3aa: CASSLGSGGVETQYF
j_gene: TRBJ2-3; abundance: NA; v_gene: TRBV18; d_gene: NA; CDR3nt: TGTGCCAGCTCACCCGCAATAAATACGCAGTATTTT; CDR3aa: CASSPAINTQYF
j_gene: TRBJ2-3; abundance: once; v_gene: TRBV10-3; d_gene: TRBD2; CDR3nt: TGTGCCATCAGCGCCATTTCTGAGTTTGCGGGAGCGGGAGATACGCAGTATTTT; CDR3aa: CAISAISEFAGAGDTQYF
j_gene: TRBJ2-1; abundance: few; v_gene: TRBV27; d_gene: NA; CDR3nt: TGTGCCAGCATCCCTTATGGGGCAGGCTACAATGAGCAGTTCTTC; CDR3aa: CASIPYGAGYNEQFF
j_gene: TRBJ1-5; abundance: NA; v_gene: TRBV11-2; d_gene: NA; CDR3nt: TGTGCCAGCAGCTTAGATCGCCTTAGCAATCAGCCCCAGCATTTT; CDR3aa: CASSLDRLSNQPQHF
j_gene: TRBJ2-3; abundance: once; v_gene: TRBV11-2; d_gene: TRBD2; CDR3nt: TGTGCCAGCAGCACACCTCGCGGGAGGGCTAGAGATACGCAGTATTTT; CDR3aa: CASSTPRGRARDTQYF
j_gene: TRBJ1-4; abundance: once; v_gene: TRBV23-1; d_gene: NA; CDR3nt: TGCGCCAGCAGCCATCCTAGGAAAGAAACCGAAAGGGGTGAAAAACTGTTTTTT; CDR3aa: CASSHPRKETERGEKLFF
j_gene: TRBJ1-3; abundance: NA; v_gene: TRBV19; d_gene: TRBD1; CDR3nt: TGTGCCAGTAGCCCCACCTCCGTAGGACAGGGGCCCCGAAACACCATATATTTT; CDR3aa: CASSPTSVGQGPRNTIYF
j_gene: TRBJ2-3; abundance: few; v_gene: TRBV6-5; d_gene: NA; CDR3nt: TGTGCCAGCAGTTCGCCGCGTAGAGATACGCAGTATTTT; CDR3aa: CASSSPRRDTQYF
j_gene: TRBJ1-4; abundance: NA; v_gene: TRBV28; d_gene: TRBD1; CDR3nt: TGTGCCAGCAAACCTACAGGGGTCTTGGAAAAACTGTTTTTT; CDR3aa: CASKPTGVLEKLFF
j_gene: TRBJ2-7; abundance: NA; v_gene: TRBV7-8; d_gene: TRBD1; CDR3nt: TGTGCCAGCAGCCTAAACAGGGGAGCCTACGAGCAGTACTTC; CDR3aa: CASSLNRGAYEQYF
j_gene: TRBJ2-1; abundance: NA; v_gene: TRBV4-2; d_gene: TRBD2; CDR3nt: TGTGCCAGCAGCCAGGCCTGGTACCTAGCGGGAGGTCTCTACAATGAGCAGTTCTTC; CDR3aa: CASSQAWYLAGGLYNEQFF
j_gene: TRBJ1-3; abundance: NA; v_gene: TRBV6-5; d_gene: NA; CDR3nt: TGTGCCAGCGGTTCTAACAGGATCTCTGGAAACACCATATATTTT; CDR3aa: CASGSNRISGNTIYF
j_gene: TRBJ1-2; abundance: NA; v_gene: TRBV19; d_gene: TRBD1; CDR3nt: TGTGCCAGTACCCCGACAGGGTCCAACTATGGCTACACCTTC; CDR3aa: CASTPTGSNYGYTF
j_gene: TRBJ1-4; abundance: NA; v_gene: TRBV6-5; d_gene: NA; CDR3nt: TGTGCCAGCAGTTACGGCGGGGGATCTAATGAAAAACTGTTTTTT; CDR3aa: CASSYGGGSNEKLFF
j_gene: TRBJ2-5; abundance: NA; v_gene: TRBV7-9; d_gene: NA; CDR3nt: TGTGCCAGCAGCTTTTACAGGGCCGAAGAGACCCAGTACTTC; CDR3aa: CASSFYRAEETQYF
j_gene: TRBJ1-2; abundance: NA; v_gene: TRBV28; d_gene: NA; CDR3nt: TGTGCCAGCAGTTTAACAGAACTCCTTCACACTAACTATGGCTACACCTTC; CDR3aa: CASSLTELLHTNYGYTF
j_gene: TRBJ2-7; abundance: many; v_gene: TRBV6-1; d_gene: NA; CDR3nt: TGTGCCAGCAGTGCGTGGAACGAGCAGTACTTC; CDR3aa: CASSAWNEQYF
j_gene: TRBJ2-7; abundance: once; v_gene: TRBV11-1; d_gene: NA; CDR3nt: TGTGCCAGCAGCCCCAAAGCAGGGATGAAACACTACGAGCAGTACTTC; CDR3aa: CASSPKAGMKHYEQYF
j_gene: TRBJ2-7; abundance: NA; v_gene: TRBV9; d_gene: NA; CDR3nt: TGTGCCAGCAGCGTAGCCCTGACAGCGAGGGACGAGCAGTACTTC; CDR3aa: CASSVALTARDEQYF
j_gene: TRBJ1-1; abundance: NA; v_gene: TRBV6-5; d_gene: NA; CDR3nt: TGTGCCAGCAGTTACTCCTCCGGGATTGAAGCTTTCTTT; CDR3aa: CASSYSSGIEAFF
j_gene: TRBJ2-2; abundance: NA; v_gene: TRBV10-2; d_gene: NA; CDR3nt: TGCGCCAGCTTCCAAGCCGGGGAGCTGTTTTTT; CDR3aa: CASFQAGELFF
j_gene: TRBJ1-2; abundance: NA; v_gene: TRBV28; d_gene: NA; CDR3nt: TGTGCCAGCAGTTTAGTGGGAGGCGGCTACACCTTC; CDR3aa: CASSLVGGGYTF
j_gene: TRBJ2-1; abundance: once; v_gene: TRBV10-3; d_gene: TRBD2; CDR3nt: TGTGCCACGGGACTAGCGGGAGCCTACCTCAATGAGCAGTTCTTC; CDR3aa: CATGLAGAYLNEQFF
j_gene: TRBJ1-6; abundance: NA; v_gene: TRBV7-6; d_gene: NA; CDR3nt: TGTGCCAGCAGCTTAGGTACGGGGCGCGGATCACCCCTCCACTTT; CDR3aa: CASSLGTGRGSPLHF
j_gene: TRBJ2-2; abundance: once; v_gene: TRBV29-1; d_gene: TRBD1; CDR3nt: TGCAGCGTTGAGAGGGGACAGGAGACCGGGGAGCTGTTTTTT; CDR3aa: CSVERGQETGELFF
j_gene: TRBJ2-4; abundance: NA; v_gene: TRBV7-8; d_gene: NA; CDR3nt: TGTGCCAGCAGCTTAGCCTCGGCAGTCAACATTCAGTACTTC; CDR3aa: CASSLASAVNIQYF
j_gene: TRBJ1-4; abundance: NA; v_gene: TRBV2; d_gene: TRBD1; CDR3nt: TGTGCCAGCAGTCCTAGGACAGGGTTCGGCGAAAAACTGTTTTTT; CDR3aa: CASSPRTGFGEKLFF
j_gene: TRBJ1-5; abundance: NA; v_gene: TRBV28; d_gene: TRBD1; CDR3nt: TGTGCCAGCGATAAGGGACAGGGGGTTTATCAGCCCCAGCATTTT; CDR3aa: CASDKGQGVYQPQHF
j_gene: TRBJ2-3; abundance: NA; v_gene: TRBV28; d_gene: TRBD2; CDR3nt: TGTGCCAGTCGACTAGCGGGAGGAGTGGGTACGCAGTATTTT; CDR3aa: CASRLAGGVGTQYF
j_gene: TRBJ2-5; abundance: NA; v_gene: TRBV7-8; d_gene: NA; CDR3nt: TGTGCCAGCAGCTTAGCGCCTTGGGCTAGTTTGGAGACCCAGTACTTC; CDR3aa: CASSLAPWASLETQYF
j_gene: TRBJ2-3; abundance: NA; v_gene: TRBV4-1; d_gene: NA; CDR3nt: TGCGCCAGCAGCCAGGTTTCTCAGGCAGATACGCAGTATTTT; CDR3aa: CASSQVSQADTQYF
j_gene: TRBJ1-3; abundance: NA; v_gene: TRBV11-2; d_gene: TRBD1; CDR3nt: TGTGCCAGCAGCTTAGATGGGACAGGAGGAAACACCATATATTTT; CDR3aa: CASSLDGTGGNTIYF
j_gene: TRBJ2-7; abundance: NA; v_gene: TRBV18; d_gene: NA; CDR3nt: TGTGCCAGCTCACCACCGGGACCCCAATACGAGCAGTACTTC; CDR3aa: CASSPPGPQYEQYF
j_gene: TRBJ2-2; abundance: NA; v_gene: TRBV6-1; d_gene: NA; CDR3nt: TGTGCCAGTACCGGGGCTGCTTCGAACACCGGGGAGCTGTTTTTT; CDR3aa: CASTGAASNTGELFF
j_gene: TRBJ2-1; abundance: NA; v_gene: TRBV28; d_gene: TRBD1; CDR3nt: TGTGCCAGCAGTACGCTGGGACAGGGGTGGGATGAGCAGTTCTTC; CDR3aa: CASSTLGQGWDEQFF
j_gene: TRBJ1-1; abundance: once; v_gene: TRBV30; d_gene: TRBD1; CDR3nt: TGTGCCTGTAGAACCGGGACAGGGATCACTGAAGCTTTCTTT; CDR3aa: CACRTGTGITEAFF
j_gene: TRBJ1-2; abundance: NA; v_gene: TRBV4-2; d_gene: NA; CDR3nt: TGTGCCAGCAGCCAAGGGGGGGGCTACTATGGCTACACCTTC; CDR3aa: CASSQGGGYYGYTF
j_gene: TRBJ2-1; abundance: few; v_gene: TRBV21-1; d_gene: NA; CDR3nt: TGTGCCAGCAGCACTCTAACTAGCGGGAGAGACAATGAGCAGTTCTTC; CDR3aa: CASSTLTSGRDNEQFF
j_gene: TRBJ2-3; abundance: few; v_gene: TRBV27; d_gene: NA; CDR3nt: TGTGCCAGCAGTTTATCGTCTTCCACAGATACGCAGTATTTT; CDR3aa: CASSLSSSTDTQYF
j_gene: TRBJ1-5; abundance: few; v_gene: TRBV30; d_gene: NA; CDR3nt: TGTGCCTGGAGTACCGGGACGGCTCCCCCGGGCAATCAGCCCCAGCATTTT; CDR3aa: CAWSTGTAPPGNQPQHF
j_gene: TRBJ1-5; abundance: NA; v_gene: TRBV18; d_gene: NA; CDR3nt: TGTGCCAGCTCACTGGCCCGACAGGGCAATCAGCCCCAGCATTTT; CDR3aa: CASSLARQGNQPQHF
j_gene: TRBJ1-5; abundance: few; v_gene: TRBV15; d_gene: NA; CDR3nt: TGTGCCACCAGCAGAGTCGGGACACTCGAGCCCCAGCATTTT; CDR3aa: CATSRVGTLEPQHF
j_gene: TRBJ1-5; abundance: NA; v_gene: TRBV30; d_gene: TRBD1; CDR3nt: TGTGCCTGGGGGACGGGACAGGGGGCTTCGGAGCCCCAGCATTTT; CDR3aa: CAWGTGQGASEPQHF
j_gene: TRBJ2-1; abundance: NA; v_gene: TRBV5-5; d_gene: TRBD1; CDR3nt: TGTGCCAGCAGCTTGGACAGGGGTTACAATGAGCAGTTCTTC; CDR3aa: CASSLDRGYNEQFF
j_gene: TRBJ2-5; abundance: NA; v_gene: TRBV30; d_gene: NA; CDR3nt: TGTGCCTGGAATGGGGTAGGAGAGACCCAGTACTTC; CDR3aa: CAWNGVGETQYF
j_gene: TRBJ2-3; abundance: NA; v_gene: TRBV7-2; d_gene: TRBD1; CDR3nt: TGTGCCAGCAGCTTAGTTCTAGCAGGGGGAGATACGCAGTATTTT; CDR3aa: CASSLVLAGGDTQYF
j_gene: TRBJ1-4; abundance: once; v_gene: TRBV28; d_gene: NA; CDR3nt: TGTGCCAGCAGTTTATTGCTCGGGTACGAAAAACTGTTTTTT; CDR3aa: CASSLLLGYEKLFF
j_gene: TRBJ2-3; abundance: NA; v_gene: TRBV7-8; d_gene: TRBD2; CDR3nt: TGTGCCAGCAGCCCCCGGCGAGCGGGAGTGACAGATACGCAGTATTTT; CDR3aa: CASSPRRAGVTDTQYF
j_gene: TRBJ1-2; abundance: NA; v_gene: TRBV6-1; d_gene: NA; CDR3nt: TGTGCCAGCAGGCGACAAAGCACTAACTATGGCTACACCTTC; CDR3aa: CASRRQSTNYGYTF
j_gene: TRBJ1-2; abundance: NA; v_gene: TRBV11-2; d_gene: NA; CDR3nt: TGTGCCAGCAGCTTAGATCCCGCGGGCAATGGCTACACCTTC; CDR3aa: CASSLDPAGNGYTF
j_gene: TRBJ1-6; abundance: NA; v_gene: TRBV5-8; d_gene: NA; CDR3nt: TGTGCCAGCAGCTTGGGAAAGCAGCCGGGTAATTCACCCCTCCACTTT; CDR3aa: CASSLGKQPGNSPLHF
j_gene: TRBJ2-7; abundance: NA; v_gene: TRBV6-5; d_gene: TRBD1; CDR3nt: TGTGCCAGCAGTTACTCAGGACAGGCACAGTTCGAGCAGTACTTC; CDR3aa: CASSYSGQAQFEQYF
j_gene: TRBJ2-7; abundance: NA; v_gene: TRBV7-2; d_gene: TRBD2; CDR3nt: TGTGCCAGCAGCTCCGGACTAGCTGCCTACGAGCAGTACTTC; CDR3aa: CASSSGLAAYEQYF
j_gene: TRBJ2-1; abundance: NA; v_gene: TRBV7-9; d_gene: TRBD2; CDR3nt: TGTGCCAGCAGCGTCACTAGCGGGAAATTTGAGCAGTTCTTC; CDR3aa: CASSVTSGKFEQFF